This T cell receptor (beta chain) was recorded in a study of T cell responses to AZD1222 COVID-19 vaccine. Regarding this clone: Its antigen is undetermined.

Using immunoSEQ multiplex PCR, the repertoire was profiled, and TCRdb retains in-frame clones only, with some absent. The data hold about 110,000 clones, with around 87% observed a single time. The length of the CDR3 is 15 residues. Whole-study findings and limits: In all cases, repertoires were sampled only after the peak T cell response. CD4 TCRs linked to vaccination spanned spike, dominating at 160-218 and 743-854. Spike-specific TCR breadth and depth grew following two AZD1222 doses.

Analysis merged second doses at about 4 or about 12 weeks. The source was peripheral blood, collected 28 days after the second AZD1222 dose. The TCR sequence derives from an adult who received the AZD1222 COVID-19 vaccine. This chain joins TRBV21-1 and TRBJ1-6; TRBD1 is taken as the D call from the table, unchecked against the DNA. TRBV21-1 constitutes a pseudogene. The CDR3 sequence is CASGDRVPLNSPLHF. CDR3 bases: TGTGCCAGCGGGGACAGGGTTCCCCTTAATTCACCCCTCCACTTT.